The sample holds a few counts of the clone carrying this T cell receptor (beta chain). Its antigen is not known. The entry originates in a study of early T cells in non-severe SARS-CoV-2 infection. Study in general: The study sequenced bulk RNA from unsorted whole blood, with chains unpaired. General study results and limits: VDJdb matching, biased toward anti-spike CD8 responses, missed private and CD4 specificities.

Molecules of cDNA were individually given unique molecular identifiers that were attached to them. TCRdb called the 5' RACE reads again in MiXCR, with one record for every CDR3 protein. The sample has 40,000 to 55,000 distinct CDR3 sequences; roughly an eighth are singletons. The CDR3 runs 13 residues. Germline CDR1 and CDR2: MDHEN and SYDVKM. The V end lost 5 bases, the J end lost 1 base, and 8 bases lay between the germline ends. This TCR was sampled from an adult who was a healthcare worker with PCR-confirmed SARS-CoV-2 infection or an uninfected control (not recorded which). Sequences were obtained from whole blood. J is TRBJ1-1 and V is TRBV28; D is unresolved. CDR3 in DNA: TGTGCCAGCAGTGTGTTCCCGAACACTGAAGCTTTCTTT. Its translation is CASSVFPNTEAFF.